This TCR beta chain comes out of a study of T cells expressing NK-cell markers. Study as a whole: Sorted CD3+CD56+NKG2C+, CD3+CD56+NKG2C- and CD3+CD56-NKG2C+ T-cell subsets were beta-chain profiled. General study results and limits: The CD3+CD56-NKG2C+ fraction was also led by these clonotypes in a few donors.

Germline CDR1 reads DFQATT; CDR2 reads SNEGSKA (reference sequence). This CDR3 has 14 residues. cDNA encoding TCR beta was synthesized via 5'RACE template switching incorporating UMIs. TCRdb re-analyzed the 5' RACE reads; it lists each CDR3 protein once, without DNA. Reported are 400,000 to 450,000 distinct CDR3 sequences; the ten largest clones contain 6% to 9.5%. Notes on this clonotype: What it binds is not known.

The sequence came from a woman between 18 and 70 years old in good health. Sequenced: blood T cells: a sorted CD56 or NKG2C T cell subset, CD4+ or CD8+ T cells, or bulk PBMC T cells (not recorded which). V and J are TRBV20-1 and TRBJ1-1; TCRdb's assignment of TRBD1 cannot be checked, as there is no DNA. CDR3 residues: CSARDSRVPTEAFF.